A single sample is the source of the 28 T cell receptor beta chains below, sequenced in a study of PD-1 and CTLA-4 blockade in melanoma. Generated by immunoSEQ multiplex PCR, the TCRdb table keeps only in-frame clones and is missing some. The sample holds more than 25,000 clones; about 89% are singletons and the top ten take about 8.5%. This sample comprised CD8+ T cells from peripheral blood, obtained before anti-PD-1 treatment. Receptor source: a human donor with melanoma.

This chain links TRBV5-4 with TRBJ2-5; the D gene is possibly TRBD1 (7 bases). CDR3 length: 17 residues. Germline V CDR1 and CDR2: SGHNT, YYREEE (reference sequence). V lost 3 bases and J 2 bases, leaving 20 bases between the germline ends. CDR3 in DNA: TGTGCCAGCAGCTGGAGGGAAGGACAGGATTCACAAGAGACCCAGTACTTC. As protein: CASSWREGQDSQETQYF.

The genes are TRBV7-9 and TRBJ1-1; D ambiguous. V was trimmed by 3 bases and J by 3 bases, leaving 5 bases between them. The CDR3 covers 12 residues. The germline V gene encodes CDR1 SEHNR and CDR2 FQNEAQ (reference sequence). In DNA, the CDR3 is TGTGCCAGCAGCTTCCCGGACACTGAAGCTTTCTTT. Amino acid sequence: CASSFPDTEAFF.

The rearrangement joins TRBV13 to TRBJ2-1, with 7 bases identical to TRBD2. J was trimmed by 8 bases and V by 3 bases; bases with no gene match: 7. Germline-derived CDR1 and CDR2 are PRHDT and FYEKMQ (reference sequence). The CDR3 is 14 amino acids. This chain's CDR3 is CASSFGTKGDEQFF. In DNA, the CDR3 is TGTGCCAGCAGCTTCGGGACTAAAGGCGATGAGCAGTTCTTC.

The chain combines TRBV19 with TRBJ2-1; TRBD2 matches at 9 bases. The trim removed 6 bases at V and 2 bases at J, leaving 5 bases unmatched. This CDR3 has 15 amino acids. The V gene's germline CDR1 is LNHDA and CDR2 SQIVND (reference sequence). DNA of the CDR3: TGTGCCAGTAGGCCGACTAGCGGACCCTACAATGAGCAGTTCTTC. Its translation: CASRPTSGPYNEQFF. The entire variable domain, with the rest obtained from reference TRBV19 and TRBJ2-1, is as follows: DGGITQSPKYLFRKEGQNVTLSCEQNLNHDAMYWYRQDPGQGLRLIYYSQIVNDFQKGDIAEGYSVSREKKESFPLTVTSAQKNPTAFYLCASRPTSGPYNEQFFGPGTRLTVL.

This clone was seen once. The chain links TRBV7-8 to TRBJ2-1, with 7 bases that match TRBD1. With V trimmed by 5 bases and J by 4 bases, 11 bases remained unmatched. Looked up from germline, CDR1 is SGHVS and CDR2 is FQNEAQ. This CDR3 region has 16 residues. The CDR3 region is CASSPDPGTAYNEQFF. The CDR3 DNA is TGTGCCAGCAGCCCTGACCCCGGGACAGCTTACAATGAGCAGTTCTTC. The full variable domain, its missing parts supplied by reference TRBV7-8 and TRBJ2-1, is GAGVSQSPRYKVAKRGQDVALRCDPISGHVSLFWYQQALGQGPEFLTYFQNEAQLDKSGLPSDRFFAERPEGSVSTLKIQRTQQEDSAVYLCASSPDPGTAYNEQFFGPGTRLTVL.

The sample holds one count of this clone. This chain's CDR3 is CASSVGTSGGGTDTQYF. As DNA, the CDR3 is TGTGCCAGCAGCGTAGGAACTAGCGGGGGAGGCACAGATACGCAGTATTTT. The rearrangement links TRBV9 to TRBJ2-3; 11 bases are shared with TRBD2. After removal of 0 bases from V and 1 base from J, the junction contained 4 bases not matched to a gene. CDR3 length: 17 amino acids. Germline CDR1 is SGDLS and CDR2 is YYNGEE.

The CDR3 bases are TGTGCCAGCAGCCTCGGGACAGCGGATGAAAAACTGTTTTTT. It encodes CASSLGTADEKLFF. The chain has TRBV9 and TRBJ1-4, with TRBD1 identical over 7 bases. The CDR3 has 14 amino acids. The V gene's germline CDR1 is SGDLS and CDR2 YYNGEE. The V and J ends lost 4 bases and 6 bases, in that order; junction bases with no gene match: 6.

Here the CDR3 reads CASDSGGSPLHF. The CDR3 DNA is TGTGCCTCTGACTCCGGAGGCTCACCCCTCCACTTT. V gene TRBV30 combines with J gene TRBJ1-6; D unclear. The CDR3 is 12 amino acids. Germline loops: CDR1 GTSNPN, CDR2 SVGIG (reference sequence). Trimming took off 7 bases at V and 10 bases at J, with 14 bases between the two ends.

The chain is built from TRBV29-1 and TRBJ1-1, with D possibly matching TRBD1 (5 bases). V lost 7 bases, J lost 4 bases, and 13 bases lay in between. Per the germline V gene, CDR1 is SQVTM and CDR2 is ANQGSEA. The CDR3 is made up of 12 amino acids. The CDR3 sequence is CSASQEGTEAFF. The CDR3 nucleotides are TGCAGCGCCTCACAGGAAGGCACTGAAGCTTTCTTT.

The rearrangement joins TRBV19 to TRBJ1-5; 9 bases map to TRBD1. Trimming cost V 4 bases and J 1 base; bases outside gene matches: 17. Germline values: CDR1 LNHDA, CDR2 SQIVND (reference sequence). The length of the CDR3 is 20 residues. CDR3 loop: CASSTPRDRDGSVSNQPQHF. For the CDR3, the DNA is TGTGCCAGTAGTACTCCGCGGGACAGGGATGGTTCAGTGAGCAATCAGCCCCAGCATTTT.

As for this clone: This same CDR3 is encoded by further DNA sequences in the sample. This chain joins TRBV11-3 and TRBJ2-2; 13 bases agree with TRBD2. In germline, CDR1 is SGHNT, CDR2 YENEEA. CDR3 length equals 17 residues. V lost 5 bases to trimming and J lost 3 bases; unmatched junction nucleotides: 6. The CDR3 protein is CASSPGTSGKDTGELFF. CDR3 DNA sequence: TGTGCCAGCAGCCCTGGGACTAGCGGGAAGGACACCGGGGAGCTGTTTTTT.

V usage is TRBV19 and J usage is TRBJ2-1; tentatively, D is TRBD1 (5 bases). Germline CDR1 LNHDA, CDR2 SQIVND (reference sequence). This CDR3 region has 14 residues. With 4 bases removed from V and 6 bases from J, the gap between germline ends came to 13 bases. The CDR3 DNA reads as TGTGCCAGTAGTAGGGGCCCTGGGGCCAATGAGCAGTTCTTC. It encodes CASSRGPGANEQFF.

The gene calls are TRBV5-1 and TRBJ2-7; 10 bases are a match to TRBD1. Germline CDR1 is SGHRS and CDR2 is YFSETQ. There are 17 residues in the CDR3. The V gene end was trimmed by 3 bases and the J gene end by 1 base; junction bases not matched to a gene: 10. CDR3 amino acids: CASSYLLRDRGSYEQYF. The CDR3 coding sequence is TGCGCCAGCAGCTACCTTCTCCGGGACAGGGGTTCCTACGAGCAGTACTTC.

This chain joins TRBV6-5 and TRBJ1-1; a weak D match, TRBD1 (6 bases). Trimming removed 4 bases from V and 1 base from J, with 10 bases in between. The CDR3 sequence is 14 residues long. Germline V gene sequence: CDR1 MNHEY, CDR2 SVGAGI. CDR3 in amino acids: CASSFGGPNTEAFF. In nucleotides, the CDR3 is TGTGCCAGCAGTTTCGGGGGGCCGAACACTGAAGCTTTCTTT.

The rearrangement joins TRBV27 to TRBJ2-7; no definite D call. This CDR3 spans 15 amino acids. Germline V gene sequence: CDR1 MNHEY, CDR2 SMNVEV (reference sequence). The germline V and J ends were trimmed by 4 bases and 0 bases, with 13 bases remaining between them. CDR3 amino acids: CASSYQASSSYEQYF. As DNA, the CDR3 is TGTGCCAGCAGTTATCAGGCTAGTAGCTCCTACGAGCAGTACTTC.

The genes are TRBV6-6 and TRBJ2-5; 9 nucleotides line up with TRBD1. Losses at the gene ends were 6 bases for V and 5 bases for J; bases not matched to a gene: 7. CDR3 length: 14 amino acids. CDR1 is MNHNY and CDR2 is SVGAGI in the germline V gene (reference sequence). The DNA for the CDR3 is TGTGCCAGCAGAGGGGACAGGGATACGGAGACCCAGTACTTC. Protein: CASRGDRDTETQYF.

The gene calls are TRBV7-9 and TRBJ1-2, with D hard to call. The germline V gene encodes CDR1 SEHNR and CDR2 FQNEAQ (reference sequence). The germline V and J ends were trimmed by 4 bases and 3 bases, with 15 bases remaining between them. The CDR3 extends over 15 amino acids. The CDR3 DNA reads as TGTGCCAGCAGCTCCCCGGACGGGGAGCACTATGGCTACACCTTC. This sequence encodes CASSSPDGEHYGYTF.

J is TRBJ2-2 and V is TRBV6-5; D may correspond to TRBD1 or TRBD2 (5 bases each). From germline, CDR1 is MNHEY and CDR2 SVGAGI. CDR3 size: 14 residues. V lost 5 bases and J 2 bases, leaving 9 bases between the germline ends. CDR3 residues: CASSIWDNTGELFF. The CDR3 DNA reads TGTGCCAGCAGTATATGGGACAACACCGGGGAGCTGTTTTTT.

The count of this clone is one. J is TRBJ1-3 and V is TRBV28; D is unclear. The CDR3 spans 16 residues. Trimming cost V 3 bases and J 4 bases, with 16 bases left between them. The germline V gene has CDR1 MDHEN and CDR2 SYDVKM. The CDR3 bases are TGTGCCAGCAGTTTCTACTCATCCTGGTCGGGAAACACCATATATTTT. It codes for CASSFYSSWSGNTIYF.

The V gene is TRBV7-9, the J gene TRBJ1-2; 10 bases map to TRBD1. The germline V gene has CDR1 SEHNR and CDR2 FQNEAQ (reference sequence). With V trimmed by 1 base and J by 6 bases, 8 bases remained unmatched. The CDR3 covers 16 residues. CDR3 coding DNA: TGTGCCAGCAGCTTAGACCCCGGGACAGGGGACAATGGCTACACCTTC. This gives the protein CASSLDPGTGDNGYTF. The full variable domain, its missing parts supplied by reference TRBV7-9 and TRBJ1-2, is DTGVSQNPRHKITKRGQNVTFRCDPISEHNRLYWYRQTLGQGPEFLTYFQNEAQLEKSRLLSDRFSAERPKGSFSTLEIQRTEQGDSAMYLCASSLDPGTGDNGYTFGSGTRLTVV.

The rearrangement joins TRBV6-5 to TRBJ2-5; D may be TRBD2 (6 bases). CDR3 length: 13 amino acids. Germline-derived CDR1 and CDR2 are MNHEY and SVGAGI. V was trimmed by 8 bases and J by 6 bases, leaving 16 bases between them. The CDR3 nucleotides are TGTGCCAGCTCAACTAGCCCGACTCAGACCCAGTACTTC. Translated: CASSTSPTQTQYF.

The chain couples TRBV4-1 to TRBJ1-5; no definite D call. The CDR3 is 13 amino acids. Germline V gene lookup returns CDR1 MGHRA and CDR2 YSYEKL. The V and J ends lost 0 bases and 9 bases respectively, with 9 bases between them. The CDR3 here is CASSQEEFWPQHF. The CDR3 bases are TGCGCCAGCAGCCAAGAGGAGTTTTGGCCCCAGCATTTT.

CDR3 DNA sequence: TGTGCCACCAGTGATTTCGGGGATGAAGCTTTCTTT. Encoded protein: CATSDFGDEAFF. The rearrangement links TRBV24-1 to TRBJ1-1; D not certain. Germline assignment: CDR1 KGHDR and CDR2 SFDVKD. The CDR3 length is 12 residues. Trimming took off 1 base at V and 7 bases at J, with 6 bases between the two ends.

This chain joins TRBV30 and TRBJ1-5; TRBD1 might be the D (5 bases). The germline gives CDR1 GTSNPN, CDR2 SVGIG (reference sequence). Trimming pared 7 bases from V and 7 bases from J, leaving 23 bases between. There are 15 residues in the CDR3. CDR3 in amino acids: CAFTSGTYSGQPQHF. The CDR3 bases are TGTGCCTTCACCTCCGGGACGTACTCCGGACAGCCCCAGCATTTT.

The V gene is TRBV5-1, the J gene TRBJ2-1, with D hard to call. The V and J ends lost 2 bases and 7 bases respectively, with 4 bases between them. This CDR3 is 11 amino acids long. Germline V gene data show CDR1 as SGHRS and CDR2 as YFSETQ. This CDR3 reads CASSFGNEQFF. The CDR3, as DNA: TGCGCCAGCAGCTTCGGGAATGAGCAGTTCTTC. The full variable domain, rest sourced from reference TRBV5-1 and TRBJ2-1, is KAGVTQTPRYLIKTRGQQVTLSCSPISGHRSVSWYQQTPGQGLQFLFEYFSETQRNKGNFPGRFSGRQFSNSRSEMNVSTLELGDSALYLCASSFGNEQFFGPGTRLTVL.

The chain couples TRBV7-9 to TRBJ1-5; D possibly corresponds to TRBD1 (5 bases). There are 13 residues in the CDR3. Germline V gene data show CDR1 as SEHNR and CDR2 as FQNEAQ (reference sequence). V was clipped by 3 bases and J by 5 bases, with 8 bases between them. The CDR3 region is CASSFDSDQPQHF. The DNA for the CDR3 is TGTGCCAGCAGCTTTGACAGCGATCAGCCCCAGCATTTT.

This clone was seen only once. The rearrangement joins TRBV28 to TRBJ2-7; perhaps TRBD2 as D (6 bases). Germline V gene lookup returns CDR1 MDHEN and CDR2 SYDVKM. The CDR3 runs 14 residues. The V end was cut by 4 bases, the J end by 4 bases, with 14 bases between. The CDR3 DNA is TGTGCCAGCAGTTGGGACGCGGGGAAATACGAGCAGTACTTC. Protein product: CASSWDAGKYEQYF. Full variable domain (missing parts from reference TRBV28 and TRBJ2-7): DVKVTQSSRYLVKRTGEKVFLECVQDMDHENMFWYRQDPGLGLRLIYFSYDVKMKEKGDIPEGYSVSREKKERFSLILESASTNQTSMYLCASSWDAGKYEQYFGPGTRLTVT.

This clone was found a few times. The CDR3: CASSLEAGDYYGYTF. The DNA of the CDR3 is TGTGCCAGCAGCTTGGAAGCAGGGGACTACTATGGCTACACCTTC. The chain employs TRBV5-5 and TRBJ1-2; possibly TRBD1 for D (6 bases). V lost 0 bases and J 3 bases, leaving 12 bases between the germline ends. CDR1 SGHKS and CDR2 YYEKEE come from the germline V gene (reference sequence). The CDR3 consists of 15 residues.